Following are 6 T cell receptor beta chains from one sample sequenced in a study of T cells after yellow fever vaccination. MiXCR was run by TCRdb on the 5' RACE reads, yielding one entry per CDR3 protein. This table holds 200,000 to 300,000 distinct CDR3 sequences, 13% found once. Sequencing was performed on CD4+ T cells sorted from PBMCs, taken 45 days after the yellow fever booster vaccination. These receptors were collected from a man between 25 and 39 years old who received the YFV17D yellow fever vaccine.

The chain links TRBV20-1 to TRBJ2-2, with 7 bases matching TRBD1. Germline CDR1 DFQATT, CDR2 SNEGSKA (reference sequence). This CDR3 has 14 amino acids. Germline trimming cut 3 bases from V and 4 bases from J; bases unmatched to any gene: 5. DNA of the CDR3: TGCAGTGCTAGTCGACAGGGCAGCACCGGGGAGCTGTTTTTT. Translating it yields CSASRQGSTGELFF.

This chain connects TRBV20-1 to TRBJ2-7; 8 nucleotides align to TRBD2. The CDR3 contains 15 residues. Trimming cost V 0 bases and J 3 bases; bases outside gene matches: 7. Germline V lookup: CDR1 DFQATT, CDR2 SNEGSKA (reference sequence). The CDR3 protein is CSARESGGTLYEQYF. In DNA form, the CDR3 reads TGCAGTGCTAGAGAATCGGGAGGGACCCTCTACGAGCAGTACTTC.

The rearrangement links TRBV11-2 to TRBJ2-5, with no clear D. This CDR3 comprises 17 residues. Germline V gene lookup returns CDR1 SGHAT and CDR2 FQNNGV. Trimming removed 7 bases at V and 1 base at J, with 22 bases between. In DNA, the CDR3 is TGTGCCAGCACACCCGAAAGTTATGGATGGGCCCAAGAGACCCAGTACTTC. As protein: CASTPESYGWAQETQYF.

In regard to this clonotype: Sequence at one end of the junction differs from germline and may be a read error. The V gene is TRBV5-1, the J gene TRBJ2-1; 7 bases fit TRBD2. This CDR3 region has 15 residues. Looked up from germline, CDR1 is SGHRS and CDR2 is YFSETQ. This CDR3 is CGSSQTSEAYNEQFF. The CDR3 DNA reads as TGCGGCAGCAGCCAAACTAGCGAAGCCTACAATGAGCAGTTCTTC. Variable domain in full (rest from reference TRBV5-1 and TRBJ2-1): KAGVTQTPRYLIKTRGQQVTLSCSPISGHRSVSWYQQTPGQGLQFLFEYFSETQRNKGNFPGRFSGRQFSNSRSEMNVSTLELGDSALYLCGSSQTSEAYNEQFFGPGTRLTVL.

V and J are TRBV25-1 and TRBJ2-7; D possibly corresponds to TRBD1 (6 bases). The V end lost 4 bases, the J end lost 9 bases, and 16 bases lay between the germline ends. The CDR3 contains 13 residues. Germline CDR1 and CDR2: MGHDK and SYGVNS. CDR3 nucleotides: TGTGCCAGCAGTGGCACAGGGCTTAGGGGGCAGTACTTC. Its protein product is CASSGTGLRGQYF.

V usage is TRBV5-1 and J usage is TRBJ2-7; possibly TRBD1 or TRBD2 for D (7 bases each). Between the trimmed V and J ends, which lost 4 bases and 1 base, there was a span of 15 bases. Germline-derived CDR1 and CDR2 are SGHRS and YFSETQ. CDR3 length equals 15 residues. This CDR3 reads CASSGTGEGSYEQYF. The CDR3, as DNA: TGCGCCAGCAGCGGAACAGGGGAGGGATCCTACGAGCAGTACTTC.